This is a list of T cell receptor beta chains from one sample in a study of long-term antiretroviral therapy in people with HIV. Sequencing was performed with immunoSEQ multiplex PCR; in TCRdb, only in-frame clones are kept and a portion is missing. The sample lists about 8,600 clones, roughly four fifths occurring once. The material sequenced was unsorted PBMCs, taken 0.6 years before starting antiretroviral therapy. These receptors all come from a man aged 35 to 55 with HIV. Both conserved end residues are part of each CDR3. A D gene is named only where the DNA matches it firmly. For some rows the clone size is stated as once, few or many, or as a class when expanded; others skip it.

d_call	clone_size	v_call	j_call	cdr3_nt	cdr3_aa
TRBD1	.	TRBV11-3	TRBJ2-4	TGTGCCAGCAGCTCCCGGGCTCGGACAGGGGTGGGGACTCAGGGAAACATTCAGTACTTC	CASSSRARTGVGTQGNIQYF
.	.	TRBV19	TRBJ1-2	TGTGCCAGTAGTATACAGGGGCGTACTAACTATGGCTACACCTTC	CASSIQGRTNYGYTF
TRBD1	.	TRBV5-6	TRBJ1-2	TGTGCCAGCAGCCAAAGACAGGGGAACTATGGCTACACCTTC	CASSQRQGNYGYTF
.	.	TRBV20-1	TRBJ1-1	TGCAGTGCTAGAGGAGGCGGGGAAGCTTTCTTT	CSARGGGEAFF
TRBD1	large	TRBV18	TRBJ2-7	TGTGCCAGCTCCTTAGCGACAGGGGAGTACGAGCAGTACTTC	CASSLATGEYEQYF
.	.	TRBV11-3	TRBJ2-7	TGTGCCAGCAGCTTTGGGGTCTTCGAGCAGTACTTC	CASSFGVFEQYF
.	.	TRBV2	TRBJ1-6	TGTGCCATGGGCTGGGGGAGTTTCAGCTCCTATAATTCACCCCTCCACTTT	CAMGWGSFSSYNSPLHF
.	.	TRBV2	TRBJ1-5	TGTGCCAGCAGTCCCGGGGGGGGCTATCAGCCCCAGCATTTT	CASSPGGGYQPQHF
TRBD1	.	TRBV30	TRBJ2-2	TGTGCCTGGAGTCGAAGAGGGGGCGCGGGCACCGGGGAGCTGTTTTTT	CAWSRRGGAGTGELFF
.	few	TRBV2	TRBJ2-7	TGTGCCAGCAGTGAACCGGGACAACTTATCAGCTCCTACGAGCAGTACTTC	CASSEPGQLISSYEQYF
.	.	TRBV6-6	TRBJ1-3	TGTGCCAGCAGTTATAGGGCAGGTGACTCTGGAAACACCATATATTTT	CASSYRAGDSGNTIYF
TRBD1	.	TRBV29-1	TRBJ1-2	TGCAGCGTCGGACAGGGAATTGGCTATGGCTACACCTTC	CSVGQGIGYGYTF
.	.	TRBV7-9	TRBJ2-7	TGTGCCAGCAGCCCCGAGGACAGCTACGAGCAGTACTTC	CASSPEDSYEQYF
.	.	TRBV29-1	TRBJ2-3	TGCAGCGTTCCGGGACCCAACCTAGGAGATACGCAGTATTTT	CSVPGPNLGDTQYF
.	.	TRBV13	TRBJ2-2	TGTGCCAGCAGCCCACGAGGCGGGGAGCTGTTTTTT	CASSPRGGELFF
.	.	TRBV9	TRBJ2-7	TGTGCCAGCAGCCTCATCACAGGTGGCGAGCAGTACTTC	CASSLITGGEQYF
.	.	TRBV7-2	TRBJ1-5	TGTGCCAGCAGCGGCAACAGGGGCAATCAGCCCCAGCATTTT	CASSGNRGNQPQHF
TRBD1	.	TRBV5-1	TRBJ2-2	TGCGCCAGCAGCCCCGACAGGGCTTACACCGGGGAGCTGTTTTTT	CASSPDRAYTGELFF
TRBD2	medium-sized	TRBV13	TRBJ2-3	TGTGCCAGCAGCTTAGAGGGCGGGGGGGCCTTCACAGATACGCAGTATTTT	CASSLEGGGAFTDTQYF
TRBD2	.	TRBV10-1	TRBJ2-2	TGCGCCAGCAGTGAGTCTCGGGGGGTCATCGACACCGGGGAGCTGTTTTTT	CASSESRGVIDTGELFF
TRBD1	.	TRBV9	TRBJ2-1	TGTGCCAGCAGCTACGGACAGGCCTCGGGCTATGAGCAGTTCTTC	CASSYGQASGYEQFF
TRBD1	.	TRBV27	TRBJ2-5	TGTGCCAGCAGTACAGGGACAGGGAGGAGGGAGACCCAGTACTTC	CASSTGTGRRETQYF
.	.	TRBV7-5	TRBJ1-4	TGTGCCAGCAGGGGGCAGGGCGGTAATGAAAAACTGTTTTTT	CASRGQGGNEKLFF
TRBD2	large	TRBV28	TRBJ2-7	TGTGCCAGCAGTTTCGATACTAGCGGGGCCTCCTACGAGCAGTACTTC	CASSFDTSGASYEQYF
.	once	TRBV6-6	TRBJ1-6	TGTGCCAGCAGTTACGTGCCAGGCGTCTATAATTCACCCCTCCACTTT	CASSYVPGVYNSPLHF
.	.	TRBV30	TRBJ1-5	TGTGCCTGGAGTCCTGAGGGGGGTCAGCCCCAGCATTTT	CAWSPEGGQPQHF
.	.	TRBV5-1	TRBJ1-4	TGCGCCAGCAGCAGTTTCCCAGGGCGGTCTAATGAAAAACTGTTTTTT	CASSSFPGRSNEKLFF
.	few	TRBV7-9	TRBJ2-7	TGTGCCAGCAGCTACGACTCCTACGAGCAGTACTTC	CASSYDSYEQYF
TRBD2	.	TRBV5-1	TRBJ2-3	TGCGCCAGCAGCTTGGCAAGAGTGGCGAGCGGGGGCACAGATACGCAGTATTTT	CASSLARVASGGTDTQYF
TRBD1	.	TRBV13	TRBJ2-7	TGTGCCAGCAGCCCACGACCGGGACAGGGTAACGAGCAGTACTTC	CASSPRPGQGNEQYF
.	.	TRBV6-1	TRBJ1-2	TGTGCCAGCAGTGAACGAGGGGGCTATGGCTACACCTTC	CASSERGGYGYTF
.	.	TRBV7-8	TRBJ1-4	TGTGCCAGCAGCTTAGGAACAGGGTTTGGCCAACAAAAACTGTTTTTT	CASSLGTGFGQQKLFF
.	large	TRBV2	TRBJ1-6	TGTGCCAGCAGACGAAGGGGAGATTCTGATTCACCCCTCCACTTT	CASRRRGDSDSPLHF
TRBD1	.	TRBV5-5	TRBJ2-7	TGTGCCAGCAGCTTGGAGGGGACAGGGCTTTACGAGCAGTACTTC	CASSLEGTGLYEQYF
TRBD2	.	TRBV6-1	TRBJ2-3	TGTGCCAGCAGTGAAGCGCCCCGCGGGGGGGCGGATACGCAGTATTTT	CASSEAPRGGADTQYF
.	few	TRBV6-1	TRBJ2-7	TGTGCCAGCAGTGATTGGGGCTACGAGCAGTACTTC	CASSDWGYEQYF
.	.	TRBV5-6	TRBJ2-7	TGTGCCAGCAGCTTGGTCAGTTCCTACGAGCAGTACTTC	CASSLVSSYEQYF
.	.	TRBV9	TRBJ2-7	TGTGCCAGCAGCGTCTCGGACGGGAGCCTCTCCTACGAGCAGTACTTC	CASSVSDGSLSYEQYF
.	few	TRBV28	TRBJ2-7	TGTGCCAGCAGTTGGGGTCAGATTATTTACGAGCAGTACTTC	CASSWGQIIYEQYF
TRBD2	once	TRBV6-1	TRBJ2-3	TGTGCCATTAATAACGAGGCTAGCGGTTATACGCAGTATTTT	CAINNEASGYTQYF
.	.	TRBV15	TRBJ2-7	TGTGCCACCAGCACTCGCGGTAGCGGCACCTACGAGCAGTACTTC	CATSTRGSGTYEQYF
.	.	TRBV2	TRBJ1-1	TGTGCCAGCAGTGACCAGAAGTTAGAAGCTTTCTTT	CASSDQKLEAFF
TRBD1	.	TRBV6-5	TRBJ1-5	TGTGCCAGCAGTCGACAGGGGCAGAGCAATCAGCCCCAGCATTTT	CASSRQGQSNQPQHF
TRBD1	.	TRBV28	TRBJ1-5	TGTGCCAGCAGTTTAGTCGGACAGGGTAGGAGCAATCAGCCCCAGCATTTT	CASSLVGQGRSNQPQHF
.	.	TRBV5-5	TRBJ1-2	TGTGCCAGCAGCTTGGAGGGGTCCGCTACTAACTATGGCTACACCTTC	CASSLEGSATNYGYTF
.	few	TRBV7-2	TRBJ1-2	TGTGCCAGCAGCTTAAGCCGGGCCCTAGCTAACTATGGCTACACCTTC	CASSLSRALANYGYTF
.	.	TRBV30	TRBJ1-2	TGTGCCCAACAGGGAGACCATAACTATGGCTACACCTTC	CAQQGDHNYGYTF
.	.	TRBV13	TRBJ1-2	TGTGCCAGCAGTAACCCTGAGACGGGGGACTATGGCTACACCTTC	CASSNPETGDYGYTF
TRBD2	.	TRBV7-3	TRBJ2-2	TGTGCCAGCAGCCGGACTAGCGGGAACACCGGGGAGCTGTTTTTT	CASSRTSGNTGELFF
.	.	TRBV5-6	TRBJ2-2	TGTGCCAGCAGCTTGAACATGGACGGGACCGGGGAGCTGTTTTTT	CASSLNMDGTGELFF
.	.	TRBV11-2	TRBJ1-2	TGTGCCAGCAGCCCCGCCGGCCCGCGGATCTGGGGCGGCTACACCTTC	CASSPAGPRIWGGYTF